The TCR beta chain under discussion was sequenced for a study of cytomegalovirus exposure and HLA in healthy donors. This CDR3 comprises 14 residues. V lost 8 bases and J lost 1; bases outside the gene matches: 4. From germline, CDR1 is MGHDK and CDR2 SYGVNS. TCRdb's copy holds only in-frame clones and misses some; the assay was immunoSEQ multiplex PCR. The sample lists about 78,000 clones, less than 96% occurring once. The sample taken for sequencing was PBMCs. This sequence was found in a man between 18 and 29 years old in good health and CMV-seropositive. J is TRBJ2-3 and V is TRBV25-1; 9 bases map to TRBD1. The DNA for the CDR3 is TGTGCCAGCGGCCGGACAGGGGGCACAGATACGCAGTATTTT. It encodes CASGRTGGTDTQYF.